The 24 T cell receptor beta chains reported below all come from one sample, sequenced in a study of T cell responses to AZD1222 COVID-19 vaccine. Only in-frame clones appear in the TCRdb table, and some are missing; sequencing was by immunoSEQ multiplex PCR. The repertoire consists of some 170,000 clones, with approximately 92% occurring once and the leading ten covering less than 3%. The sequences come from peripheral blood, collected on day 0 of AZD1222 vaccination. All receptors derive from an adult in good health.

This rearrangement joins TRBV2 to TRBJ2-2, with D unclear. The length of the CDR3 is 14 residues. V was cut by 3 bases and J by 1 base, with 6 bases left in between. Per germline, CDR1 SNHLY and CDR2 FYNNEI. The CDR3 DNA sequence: TGTGCCAGCAGTGAGGATTGGAACACCGGGGAGCTGTTTTTT. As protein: CASSEDWNTGELFF.

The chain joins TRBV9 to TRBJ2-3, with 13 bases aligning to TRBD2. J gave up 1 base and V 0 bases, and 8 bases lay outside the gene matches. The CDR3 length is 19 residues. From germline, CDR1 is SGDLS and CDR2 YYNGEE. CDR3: CASSVALPGLAGRTDTQYF. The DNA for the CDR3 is TGTGCCAGCAGCGTAGCTTTACCGGGACTAGCGGGGCGCACAGATACGCAGTATTTT.

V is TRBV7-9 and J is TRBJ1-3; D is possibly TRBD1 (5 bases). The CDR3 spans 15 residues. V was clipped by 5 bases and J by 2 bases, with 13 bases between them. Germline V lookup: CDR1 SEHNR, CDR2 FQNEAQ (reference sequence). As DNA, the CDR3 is TGTGCCAGCAGCCCGACGGGGGTCACTGGAAACACCATATATTTT. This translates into CASSPTGVTGNTIYF.

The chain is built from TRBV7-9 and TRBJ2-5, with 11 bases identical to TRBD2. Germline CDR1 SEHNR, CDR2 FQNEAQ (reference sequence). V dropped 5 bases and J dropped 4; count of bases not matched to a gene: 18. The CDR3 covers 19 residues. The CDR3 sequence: CASSTPLAGGPSVRETQYF. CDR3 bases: TGTGCCAGCAGCACCCCATTAGCGGGAGGGCCGTCCGTCAGAGAGACCCAGTACTTC. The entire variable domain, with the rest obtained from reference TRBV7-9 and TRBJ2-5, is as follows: DTGVSQNPRHKITKRGQNVTFRCDPISEHNRLYWYRQTLGQGPEFLTYFQNEAQLEKSRLLSDRFSAERPKGSFSTLEIQRTEQGDSAMYLCASSTPLAGGPSVRETQYFGPGTRLLVL.

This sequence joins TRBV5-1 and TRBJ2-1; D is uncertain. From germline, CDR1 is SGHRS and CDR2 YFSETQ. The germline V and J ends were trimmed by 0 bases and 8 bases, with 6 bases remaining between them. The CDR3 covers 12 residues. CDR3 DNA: TGCGCCAGCAGCTTGGAGTTCCATGAGCAGTTCTTC. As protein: CASSLEFHEQFF.

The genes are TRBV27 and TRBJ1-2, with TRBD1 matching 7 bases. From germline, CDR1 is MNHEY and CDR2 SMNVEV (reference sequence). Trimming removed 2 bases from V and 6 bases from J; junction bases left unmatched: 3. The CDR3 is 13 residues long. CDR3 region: CASSLRGTDGYTF. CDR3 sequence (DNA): TGTGCCAGCAGTTTAAGAGGGACAGATGGCTACACCTTC.

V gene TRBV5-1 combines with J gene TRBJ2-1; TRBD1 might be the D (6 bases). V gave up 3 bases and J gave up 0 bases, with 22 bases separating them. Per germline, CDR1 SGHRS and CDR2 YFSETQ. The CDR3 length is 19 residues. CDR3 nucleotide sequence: TGCGCCAGCAGCTCCCAGGGGACATTCAGCCCCAGCTCCTACAATGAGCAGTTCTTC. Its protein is CASSSQGTFSPSSYNEQFF.

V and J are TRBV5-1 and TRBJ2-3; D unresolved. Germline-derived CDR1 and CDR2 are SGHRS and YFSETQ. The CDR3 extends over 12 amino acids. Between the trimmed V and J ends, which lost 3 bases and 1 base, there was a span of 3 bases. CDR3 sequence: CASSYGTDTQYF. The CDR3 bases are TGCGCCAGCAGCTACGGCACAGATACGCAGTATTTT. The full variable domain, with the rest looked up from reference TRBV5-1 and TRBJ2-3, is KAGVTQTPRYLIKTRGQQVTLSCSPISGHRSVSWYQQTPGQGLQFLFEYFSETQRNKGNFPGRFSGRQFSNSRSEMNVSTLELGDSALYLCASSYGTDTQYFGPGTRLTVL.

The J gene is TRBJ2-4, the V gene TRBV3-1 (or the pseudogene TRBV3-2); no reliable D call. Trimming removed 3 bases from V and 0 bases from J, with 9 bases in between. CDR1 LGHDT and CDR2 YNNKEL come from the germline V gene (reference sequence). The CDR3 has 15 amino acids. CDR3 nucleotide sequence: TGTGCCAGCAGCCAGGACGGGTTAGCCAAAAACATTCAGTACTTC. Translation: CASSQDGLAKNIQYF.

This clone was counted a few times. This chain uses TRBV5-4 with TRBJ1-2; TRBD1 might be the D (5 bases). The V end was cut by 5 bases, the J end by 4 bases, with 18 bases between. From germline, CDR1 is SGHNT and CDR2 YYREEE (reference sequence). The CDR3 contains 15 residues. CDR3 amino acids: CASSSKGRGAYGYTF. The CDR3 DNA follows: TGTGCCAGCAGTTCTAAGGGGAGGGGCGCCTATGGCTACACCTTC.

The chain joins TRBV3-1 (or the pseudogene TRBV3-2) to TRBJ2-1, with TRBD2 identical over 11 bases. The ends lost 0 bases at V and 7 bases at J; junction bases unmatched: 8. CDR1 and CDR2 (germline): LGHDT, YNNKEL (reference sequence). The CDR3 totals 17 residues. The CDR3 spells CASSQDRIAGGPNEQFF. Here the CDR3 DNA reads TGTGCCAGCAGCCAAGATCGGATAGCGGGAGGGCCGAATGAGCAGTTCTTC.

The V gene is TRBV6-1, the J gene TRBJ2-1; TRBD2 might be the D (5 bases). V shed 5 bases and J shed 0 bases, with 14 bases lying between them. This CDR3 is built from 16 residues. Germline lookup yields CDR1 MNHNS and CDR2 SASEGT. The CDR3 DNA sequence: TGTGCCAGCAGTAAAGGAGCGGATTCCTCCTACAATGAGCAGTTCTTC. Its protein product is CASSKGADSSYNEQFF.

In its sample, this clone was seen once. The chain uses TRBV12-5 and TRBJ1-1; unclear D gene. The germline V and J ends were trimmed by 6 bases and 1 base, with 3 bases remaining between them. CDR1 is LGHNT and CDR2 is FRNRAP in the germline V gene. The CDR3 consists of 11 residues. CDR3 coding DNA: TGTGCTAGTGGCCGGAACACTGAAGCTTTCTTT. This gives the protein CASGRNTEAFF. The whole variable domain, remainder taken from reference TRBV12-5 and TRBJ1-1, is DARVTQTPRHKVTEMGQEVTMRCQPILGHNTVFWYRQTMMQGLELLAYFRNRAPLDDSGMPKDRFSAEMPDATLATLKIQPSEPRDSAVYFCASGRNTEAFFGQGTRLTVV.

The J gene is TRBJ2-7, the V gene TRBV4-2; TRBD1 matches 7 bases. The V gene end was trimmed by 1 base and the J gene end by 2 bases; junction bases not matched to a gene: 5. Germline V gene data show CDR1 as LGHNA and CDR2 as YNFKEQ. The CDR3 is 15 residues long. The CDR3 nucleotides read TGTGCCAGCAGCCAAGCCGGGACAGACCCCTACGAGCAGTACTTC. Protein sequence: CASSQAGTDPYEQYF.

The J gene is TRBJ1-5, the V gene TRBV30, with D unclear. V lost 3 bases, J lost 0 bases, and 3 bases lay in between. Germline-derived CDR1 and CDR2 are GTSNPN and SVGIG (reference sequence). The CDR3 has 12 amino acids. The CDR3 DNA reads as TGTGCCTGGAGCTATAGCAATCAGCCCCAGCATTTT. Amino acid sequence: CAWSYSNQPQHF.

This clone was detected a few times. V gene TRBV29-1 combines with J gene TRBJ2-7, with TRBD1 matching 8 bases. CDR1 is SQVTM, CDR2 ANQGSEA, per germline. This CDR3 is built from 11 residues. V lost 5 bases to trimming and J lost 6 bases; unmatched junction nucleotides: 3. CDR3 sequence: CSVWTGREQYF. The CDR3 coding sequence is TGCAGCGTTTGGACAGGGCGCGAGCAGTACTTC.

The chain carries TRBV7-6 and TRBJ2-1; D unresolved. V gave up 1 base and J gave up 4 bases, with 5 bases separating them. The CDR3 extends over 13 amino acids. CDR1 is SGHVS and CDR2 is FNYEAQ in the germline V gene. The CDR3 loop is CASSLDQYNEQFF. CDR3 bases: TGTGCCAGCAGCTTAGACCAGTACAATGAGCAGTTCTTC.

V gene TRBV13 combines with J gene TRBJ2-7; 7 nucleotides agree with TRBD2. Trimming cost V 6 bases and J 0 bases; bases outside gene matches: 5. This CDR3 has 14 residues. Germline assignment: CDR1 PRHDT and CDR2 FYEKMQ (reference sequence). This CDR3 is CASRDGGNSYEQYF. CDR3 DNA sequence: TGTGCCAGCAGAGACGGGGGGAACTCCTACGAGCAGTACTTC.

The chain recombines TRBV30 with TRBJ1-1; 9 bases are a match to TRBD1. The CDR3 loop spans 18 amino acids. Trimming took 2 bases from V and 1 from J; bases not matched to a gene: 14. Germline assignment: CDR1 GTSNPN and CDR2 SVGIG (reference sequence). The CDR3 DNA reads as TGTGCCTGGAGTCCCTGGGGGACAGGGATCAGTGGGAACACTGAAGCTTTCTTT. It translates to CAWSPWGTGISGNTEAFF.

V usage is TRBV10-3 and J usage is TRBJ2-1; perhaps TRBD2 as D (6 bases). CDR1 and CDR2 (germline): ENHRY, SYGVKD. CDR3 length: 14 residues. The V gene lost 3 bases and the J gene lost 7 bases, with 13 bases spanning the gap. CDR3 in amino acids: CAISDWGEWNEQFF. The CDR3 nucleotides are TGTGCCATCAGTGATTGGGGGGAGTGGAATGAGCAGTTCTTC.

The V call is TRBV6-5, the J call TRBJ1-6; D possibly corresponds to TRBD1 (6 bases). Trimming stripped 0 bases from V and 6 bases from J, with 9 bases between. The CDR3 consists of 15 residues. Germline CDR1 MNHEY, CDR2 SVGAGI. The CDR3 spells CASSYSRQANSPLHF. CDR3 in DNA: TGTGCCAGCAGTTACTCGAGACAGGCTAATTCACCCCTCCACTTT.

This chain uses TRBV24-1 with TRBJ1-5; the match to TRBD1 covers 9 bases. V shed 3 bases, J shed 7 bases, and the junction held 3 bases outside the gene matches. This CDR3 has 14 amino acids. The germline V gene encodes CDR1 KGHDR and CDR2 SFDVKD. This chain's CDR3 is CATSDPTGGQPQHF. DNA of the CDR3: TGTGCCACCAGTGATCCGACAGGGGGACAGCCCCAGCATTTT.

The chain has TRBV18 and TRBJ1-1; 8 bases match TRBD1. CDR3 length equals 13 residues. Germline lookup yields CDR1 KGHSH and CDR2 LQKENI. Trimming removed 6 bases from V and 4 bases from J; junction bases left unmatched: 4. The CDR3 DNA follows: TGTGCCAGCTCGATACAGGGGGGCACTGAAGCTTTCTTT. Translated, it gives CASSIQGGTEAFF. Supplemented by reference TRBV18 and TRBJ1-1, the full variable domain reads NAGVMQNPRHLVRRRGQEARLRCSPMKGHSHVYWYRQLPEEGLKFMVYLQKENIIDESGMPKERFSAEFPKEGPSILRIQQVVRGDSAAYFCASSIQGGTEAFFGQGTRLTVV.

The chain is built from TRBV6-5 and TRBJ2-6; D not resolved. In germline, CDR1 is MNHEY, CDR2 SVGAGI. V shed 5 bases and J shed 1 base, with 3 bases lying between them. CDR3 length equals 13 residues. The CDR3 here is CASSNSGANVLTF. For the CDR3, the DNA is TGTGCCAGCAGTAATTCTGGGGCCAACGTCCTGACTTTC.